This TCR beta chain was found in a study of T cells after yellow fever vaccination. Across the whole study: SMART-Seq v4 Ultra Low Input served to prepare low-cell-number fractions.

At least ten counts were recorded for this clonotype. Trimming took 8 bases from V and 6 from J; bases not matched to a gene: 7. Germline CDR1 and CDR2: ENHRY and SYGVKD. This CDR3 has 14 residues. One entry per CDR3 protein results from TCRdb running MiXCR on the 5' RACE reads. The sample shows 25,000 to 30,000 distinct CDR3 sequences, roughly 5.9% of them seen only once. The clonotype comes from a man aged 25-45 years who received the YFV17D yellow fever vaccine. The V gene is TRBV10-3, the J gene TRBJ2-2; 9 bases are a match to TRBD1. Sequenced here: PBMCs, either bulk or a sorted T-cell subset (CD4+, CD8+, memory, or dextramer-sorted; not recorded which), sampled on the day of the yellow fever booster vaccination. CDR3 amino acids: CAIQQQGAAGELFF. In nucleotides, the CDR3 is TGTGCCATCCAACAACAGGGGGCTGCCGGGGAGCTGTTTTTT.